This T cell receptor beta chain originates from a study of glioma-infiltrating T cells. Worth noting for this clonotype: Its antigen is still unknown.

Whole-study findings and limits: CDR3 overlap between tissue and blood was very small. Gliomas, especially low-grade, showed above-expected tissue-blood divergence; non-neoplastic patients showed below.

CDR1 and CDR2 (germline): SQVTM, ANQGSEA. CDR3 size: 10 residues. V lost 7 bases, J lost 5 bases, and 6 bases lay in between. Using RNA template, CDR3s of TCR alpha and beta were amplified with iRepertoire arm-PCR. Tissue mRNA or PBMC total RNA, 100-400 ng, went into one-step reverse transcription and amplification. TCRdb used MiXCR to reprocess the multiplex PCR reads, holding one entry per CDR3 protein. The table records tens of thousands of distinct CDR3 sequences, around 23% of them present only once. This receptor was taken from a human donor with low-grade glioma or glioblastoma, undergoing nonglioma brain surgery, or in good health (not recorded which). The chain carries TRBV29-1 and TRBJ2-1; D remains ambiguous. Sequenced material: glioma tissue, nonneoplastic brain tissue, or PBMCs (not recorded which). CDR3 sequence: CSGGDNEQFF. For the CDR3, the DNA is TGCAGCGGTGGCGACAATGAGCAGTTCTTC.